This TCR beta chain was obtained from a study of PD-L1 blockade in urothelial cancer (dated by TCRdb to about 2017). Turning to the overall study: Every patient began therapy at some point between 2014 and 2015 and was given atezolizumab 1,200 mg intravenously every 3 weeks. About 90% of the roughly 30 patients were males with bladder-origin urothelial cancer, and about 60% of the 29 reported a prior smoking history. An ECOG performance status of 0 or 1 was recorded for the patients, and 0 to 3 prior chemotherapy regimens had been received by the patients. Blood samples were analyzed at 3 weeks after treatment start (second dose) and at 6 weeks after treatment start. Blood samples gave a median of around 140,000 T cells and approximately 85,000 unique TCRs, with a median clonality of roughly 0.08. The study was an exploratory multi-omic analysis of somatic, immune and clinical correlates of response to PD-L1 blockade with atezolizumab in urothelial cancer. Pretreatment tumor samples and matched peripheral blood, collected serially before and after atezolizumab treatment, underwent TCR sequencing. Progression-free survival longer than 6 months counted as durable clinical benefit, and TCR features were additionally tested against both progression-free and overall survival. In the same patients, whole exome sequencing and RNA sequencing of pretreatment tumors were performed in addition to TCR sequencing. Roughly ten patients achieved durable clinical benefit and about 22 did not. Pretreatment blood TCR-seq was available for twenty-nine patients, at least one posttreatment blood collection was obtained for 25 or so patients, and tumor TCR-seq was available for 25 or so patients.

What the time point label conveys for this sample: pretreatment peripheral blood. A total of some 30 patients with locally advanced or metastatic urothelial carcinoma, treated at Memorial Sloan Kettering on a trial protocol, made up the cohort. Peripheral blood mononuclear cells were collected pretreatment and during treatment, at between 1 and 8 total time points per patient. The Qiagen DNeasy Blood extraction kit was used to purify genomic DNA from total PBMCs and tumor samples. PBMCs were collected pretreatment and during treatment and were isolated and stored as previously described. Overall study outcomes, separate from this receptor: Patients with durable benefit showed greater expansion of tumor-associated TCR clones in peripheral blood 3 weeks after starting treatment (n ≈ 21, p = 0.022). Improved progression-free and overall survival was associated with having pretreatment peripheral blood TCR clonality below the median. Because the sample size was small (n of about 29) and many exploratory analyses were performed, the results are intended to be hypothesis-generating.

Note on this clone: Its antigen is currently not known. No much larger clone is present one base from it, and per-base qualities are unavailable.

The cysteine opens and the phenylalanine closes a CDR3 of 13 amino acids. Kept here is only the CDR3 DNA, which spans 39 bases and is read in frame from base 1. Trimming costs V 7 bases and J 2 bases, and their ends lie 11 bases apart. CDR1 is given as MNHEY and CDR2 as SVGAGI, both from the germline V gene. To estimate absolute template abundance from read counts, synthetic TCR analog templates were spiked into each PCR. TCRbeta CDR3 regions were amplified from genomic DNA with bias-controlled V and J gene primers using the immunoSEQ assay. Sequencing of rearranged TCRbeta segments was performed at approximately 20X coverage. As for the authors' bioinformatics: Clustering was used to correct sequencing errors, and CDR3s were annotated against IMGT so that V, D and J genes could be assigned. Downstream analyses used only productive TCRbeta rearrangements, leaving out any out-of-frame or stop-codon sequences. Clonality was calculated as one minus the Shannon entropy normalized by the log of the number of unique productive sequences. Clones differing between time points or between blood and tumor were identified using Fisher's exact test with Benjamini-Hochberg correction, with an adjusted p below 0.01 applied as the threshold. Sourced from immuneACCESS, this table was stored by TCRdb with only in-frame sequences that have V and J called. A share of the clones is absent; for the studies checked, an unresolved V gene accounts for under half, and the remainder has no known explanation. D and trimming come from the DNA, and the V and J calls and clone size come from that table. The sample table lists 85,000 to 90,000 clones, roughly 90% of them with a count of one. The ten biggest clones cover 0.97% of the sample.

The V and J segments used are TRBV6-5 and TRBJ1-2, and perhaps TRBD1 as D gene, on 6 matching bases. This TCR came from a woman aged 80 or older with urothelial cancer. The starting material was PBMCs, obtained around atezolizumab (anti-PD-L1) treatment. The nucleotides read TGTGCCAGCACCGGACAGCCCAACTATGGCTACACCTTC. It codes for CASTGQPNYGYTF.